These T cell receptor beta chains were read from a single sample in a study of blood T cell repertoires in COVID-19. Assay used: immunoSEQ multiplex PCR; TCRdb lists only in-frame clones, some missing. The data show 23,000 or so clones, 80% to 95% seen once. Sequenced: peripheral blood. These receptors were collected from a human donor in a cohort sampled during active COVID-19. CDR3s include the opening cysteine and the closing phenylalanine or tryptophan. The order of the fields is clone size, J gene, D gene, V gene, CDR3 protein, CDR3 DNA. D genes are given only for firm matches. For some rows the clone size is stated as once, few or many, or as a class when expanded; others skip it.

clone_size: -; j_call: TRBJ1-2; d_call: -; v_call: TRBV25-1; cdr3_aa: CASSEGPQRIF; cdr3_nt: TGTGCCAGCAGTGAAGGGCCCCAGCGGATCTTC
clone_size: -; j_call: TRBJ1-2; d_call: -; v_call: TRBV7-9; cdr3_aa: CASSLGAGQPGVNYGYTF; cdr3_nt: TGTGCCAGCAGCTTAGGTGCGGGGCAACCGGGTGTTAACTATGGCTACACCTTC
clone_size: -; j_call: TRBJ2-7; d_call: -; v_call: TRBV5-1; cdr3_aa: CASSQGLWDASEQYF; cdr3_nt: TGCGCCAGCAGCCAGGGTCTATGGGATGCAAGCGAGCAGTACTTC
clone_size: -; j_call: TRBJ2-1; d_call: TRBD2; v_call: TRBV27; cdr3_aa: CASRGTSAAEQFF; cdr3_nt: TGTGCCAGCAGGGGGACTAGCGCGGCTGAGCAGTTCTTC
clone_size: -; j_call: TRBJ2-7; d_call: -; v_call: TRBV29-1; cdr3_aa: CSVRTSSSYEQYF; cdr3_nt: TGCAGCGTTCGAACCTCTAGCTCCTACGAGCAGTACTTC
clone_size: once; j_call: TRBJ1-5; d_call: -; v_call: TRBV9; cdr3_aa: CASSLTDSNQPQHF; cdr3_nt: TGTGCCAGCAGTCTCACAGATAGCAATCAGCCCCAGCATTTT
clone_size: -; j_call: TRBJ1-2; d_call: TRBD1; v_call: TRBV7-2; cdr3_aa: CASSSDRANYGYTF; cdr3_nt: TGTGCCAGCAGCTCTGACAGGGCCAACTATGGCTACACCTTC
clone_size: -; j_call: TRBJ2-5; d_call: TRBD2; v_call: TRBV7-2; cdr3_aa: CASSPGTSGGTQYF; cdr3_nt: TGTGCCAGCAGCCCGGGGACTAGCGGGGGGACCCAGTACTTC
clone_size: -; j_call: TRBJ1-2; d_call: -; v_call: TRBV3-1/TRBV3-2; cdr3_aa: CASSQDSGRRGYTF; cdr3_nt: TGTGCCAGCAGCCAAGACAGCGGTCGACGGGGCTACACCTTC
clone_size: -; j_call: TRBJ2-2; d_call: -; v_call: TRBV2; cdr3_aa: CASSFGQTLVPGELFF; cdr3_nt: TGTGCCAGCAGTTTCGGACAGACCCTTGTACCCGGGGAGCTGTTTTTT
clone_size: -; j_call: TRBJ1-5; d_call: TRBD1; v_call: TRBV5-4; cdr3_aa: CASSLTGGADQPQHF; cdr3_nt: TGTGCCAGCAGCTTGACAGGGGGCGCCGATCAGCCCCAGCATTTT
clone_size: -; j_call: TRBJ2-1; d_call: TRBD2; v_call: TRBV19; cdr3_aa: CASSIEPGLAFYNEQFF; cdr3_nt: TGTGCCAGTAGTATAGAACCGGGACTAGCGTTTTACAATGAGCAGTTCTTC
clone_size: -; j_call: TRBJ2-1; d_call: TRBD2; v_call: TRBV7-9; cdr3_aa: CASSPMGLTYNEQFF; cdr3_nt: TGTGCCAGCAGTCCAATGGGACTAACCTACAATGAGCAGTTCTTC
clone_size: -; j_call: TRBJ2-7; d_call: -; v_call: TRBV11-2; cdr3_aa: CASSLDSPSEQYF; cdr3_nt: TGTGCCAGCAGCTTAGACTCTCCCTCCGAGCAGTACTTC
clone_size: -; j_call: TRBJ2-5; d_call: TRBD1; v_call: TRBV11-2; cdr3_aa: CASSPERTGGWETQYF; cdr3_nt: TGTGCCAGCAGCCCCGAAAGGACAGGGGGTTGGGAGACCCAGTACTTC
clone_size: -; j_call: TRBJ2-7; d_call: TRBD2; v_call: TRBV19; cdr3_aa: CASSVSRTSGVSYEQYF; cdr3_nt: TGTGCCAGTAGTGTATCCCGGACTAGCGGAGTTTCCTACGAGCAGTACTTC
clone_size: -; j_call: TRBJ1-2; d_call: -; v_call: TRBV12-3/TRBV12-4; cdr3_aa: CAITGDLNYGYTF; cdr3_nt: TGTGCCATCACGGGGGACCTTAACTATGGCTACACCTTC
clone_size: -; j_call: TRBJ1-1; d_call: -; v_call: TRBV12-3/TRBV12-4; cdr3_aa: CASSYSLNTEAFF; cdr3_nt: TGTGCCAGCAGTTACTCCTTGAACACTGAAGCTTTCTTT
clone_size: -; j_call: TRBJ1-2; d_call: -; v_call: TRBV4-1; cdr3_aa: CASSQEQGPYGYTF; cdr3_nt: TGCGCCAGCAGCCAAGAACAGGGCCCTTATGGCTACACCTTC
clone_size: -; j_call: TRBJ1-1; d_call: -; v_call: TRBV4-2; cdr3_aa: CASRGGTEAFF; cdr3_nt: TGTGCCAGCAGGGGGGGCACTGAAGCTTTCTTT
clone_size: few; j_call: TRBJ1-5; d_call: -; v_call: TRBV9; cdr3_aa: CASSGAGNQPQHF; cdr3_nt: TGTGCCAGCAGCGGCGCGGGCAATCAGCCCCAGCATTTT
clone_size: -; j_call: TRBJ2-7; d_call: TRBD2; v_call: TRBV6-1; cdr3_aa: CASSETGRRYF; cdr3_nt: TGTGCCAGCAGTGAAACCGGGAGGAGATACTTC
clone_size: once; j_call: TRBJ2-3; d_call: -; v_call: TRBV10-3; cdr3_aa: CAISDGRGVSRDTQYF; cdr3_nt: TGTGCCATCAGTGACGGACGCGGGGTGTCGAGGGATACGCAGTATTTT
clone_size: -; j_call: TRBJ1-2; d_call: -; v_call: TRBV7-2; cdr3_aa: CASNQGNYGYTF; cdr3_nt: TGTGCCAGCAATCAGGGTAACTATGGCTACACCTTC
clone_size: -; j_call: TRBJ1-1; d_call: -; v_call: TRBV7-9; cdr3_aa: CASSLAQTANTEAFF; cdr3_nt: TGTGCCAGCAGCTTAGCCCAGACAGCAAACACTGAAGCTTTCTTT
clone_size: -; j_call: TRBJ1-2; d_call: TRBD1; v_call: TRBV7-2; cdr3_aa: CASSSLDRGLYGYTF; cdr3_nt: TGTGCCAGCAGCTCTCTGGACAGGGGGCTTTATGGCTACACCTTC
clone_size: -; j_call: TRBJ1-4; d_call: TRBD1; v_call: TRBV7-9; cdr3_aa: CASSGRQGDDEKLFF; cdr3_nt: TGTGCCAGCAGCGGCAGACAGGGGGACGATGAAAAACTGTTTTTT
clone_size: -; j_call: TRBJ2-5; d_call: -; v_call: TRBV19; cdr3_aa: CASSTEEVRETQYF; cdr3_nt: TGTGCCAGTAGTACGGAGGAAGTGCGGGAGACCCAGTACTTC
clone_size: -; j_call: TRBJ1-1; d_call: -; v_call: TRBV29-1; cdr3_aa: CSVEGLIMNTEAFF; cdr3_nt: TGCAGCGTTGAAGGACTGATCATGAACACTGAAGCTTTCTTT
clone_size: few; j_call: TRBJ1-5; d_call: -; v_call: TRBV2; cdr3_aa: CASSEQQGNQPQHF; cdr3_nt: TGTGCCAGCAGTGAACAACAGGGAAATCAGCCCCAGCATTTT
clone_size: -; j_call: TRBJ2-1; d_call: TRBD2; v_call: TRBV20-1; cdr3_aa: CSASPSSGGQQFF; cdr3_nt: TGCAGTGCTAGTCCGTCTAGCGGGGGACAGCAGTTCTTC
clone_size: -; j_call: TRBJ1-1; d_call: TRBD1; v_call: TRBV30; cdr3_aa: CAWSAGQGNTEAFF; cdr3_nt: TGTGCCTGGAGTGCGGGACAGGGGAACACTGAAGCTTTCTTT
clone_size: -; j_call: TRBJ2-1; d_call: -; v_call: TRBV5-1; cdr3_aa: CASSFLGRNEQFF; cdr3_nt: TGCGCCAGCAGCTTCCTAGGTCGCAATGAGCAGTTCTTC
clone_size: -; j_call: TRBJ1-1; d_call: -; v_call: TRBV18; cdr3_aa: CASSHGIEAFF; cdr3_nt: TGTGCCAGCTCACACGGGATTGAAGCTTTCTTT
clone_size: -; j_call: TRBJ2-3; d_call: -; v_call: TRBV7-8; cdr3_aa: CASSSRRVTLADTQYF; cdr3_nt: TGTGCCAGCAGCAGCCGCCGGGTCACCTTGGCAGATACGCAGTATTTT
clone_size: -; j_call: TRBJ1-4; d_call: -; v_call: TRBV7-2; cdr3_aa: CASSPGPREKLFF; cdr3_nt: TGTGCCAGCAGCCCAGGGCCTCGTGAAAAACTGTTTTTT
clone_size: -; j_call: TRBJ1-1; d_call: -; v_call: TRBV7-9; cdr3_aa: CASRHGQLNTEAFF; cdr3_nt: TGTGCCAGCAGGCATGGACAGTTGAACACTGAAGCTTTCTTT
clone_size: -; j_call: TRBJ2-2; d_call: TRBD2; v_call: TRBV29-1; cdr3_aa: CSVSHGVAGDVGELFF; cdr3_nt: TGCAGCGTCTCCCATGGGGTAGCGGGGGATGTGGGGGAGCTGTTTTTT
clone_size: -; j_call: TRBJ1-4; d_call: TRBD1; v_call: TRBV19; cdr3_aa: CASSIGGTANEKLFF; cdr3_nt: TGTGCCAGTAGTATAGGGGGGACAGCGAATGAAAAACTGTTTTTT
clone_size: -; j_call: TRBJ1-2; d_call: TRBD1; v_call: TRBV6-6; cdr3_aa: CASSPAGTDYGYTF; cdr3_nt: TGTGCCAGCAGCCCCGCCGGGACAGACTATGGCTACACCTTC
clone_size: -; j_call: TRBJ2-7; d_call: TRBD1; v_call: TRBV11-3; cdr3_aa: CASSQGQGEVEQYF; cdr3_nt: TGTGCCAGCAGCCAGGGACAGGGGGAGGTCGAGCAGTACTTC